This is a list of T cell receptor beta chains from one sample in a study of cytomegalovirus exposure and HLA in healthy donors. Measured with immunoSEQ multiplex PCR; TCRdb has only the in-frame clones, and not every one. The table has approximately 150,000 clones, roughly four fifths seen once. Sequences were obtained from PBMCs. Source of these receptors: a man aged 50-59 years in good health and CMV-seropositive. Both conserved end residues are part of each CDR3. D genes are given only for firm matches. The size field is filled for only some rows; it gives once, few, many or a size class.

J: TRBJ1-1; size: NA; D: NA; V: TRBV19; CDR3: CASIPEQGGTEAFF; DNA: TGTGCCAGTATACCAGAACAAGGGGGCACTGAAGCTTTCTTT
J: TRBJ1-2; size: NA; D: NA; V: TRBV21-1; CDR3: CASSPRQVDYGYTF; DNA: TGTGCCAGCAGCCCCCGACAGGTAGACTATGGCTACACCTTC
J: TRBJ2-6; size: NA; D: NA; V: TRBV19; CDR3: CACRQDPTGANVLTF; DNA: TGTGCCTGCCGACAGGACCCCACTGGGGCCAACGTCCTGACTTTC
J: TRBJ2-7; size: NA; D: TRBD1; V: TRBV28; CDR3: CASKEGQGRHEQYF; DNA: TGTGCCAGCAAAGAGGGACAGGGTCGCCACGAGCAGTACTTC
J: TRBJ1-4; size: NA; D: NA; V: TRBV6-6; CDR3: CASSDPGATNEKLFF; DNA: TGTGCCAGCAGTGACCCAGGCGCAACTAATGAAAAACTGTTTTTT
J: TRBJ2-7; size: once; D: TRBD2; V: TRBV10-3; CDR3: CAISLAGPYEQYF; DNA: TGTGCCATCAGTTTAGCGGGGCCCTACGAGCAGTACTTC
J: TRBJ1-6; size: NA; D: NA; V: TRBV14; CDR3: CASTNRADSPLHF; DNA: TGTGCCAGCACCAACAGGGCGGATTCACCCCTCCACTTT
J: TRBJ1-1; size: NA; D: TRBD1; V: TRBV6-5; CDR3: CASSYSGQTEAFF; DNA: TGTGCCAGCAGTTACTCGGGACAGACTGAAGCTTTCTTT
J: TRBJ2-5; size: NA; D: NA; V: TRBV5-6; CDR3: CASGGRETQYF; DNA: TGTGCCAGCGGGGGGAGGGAGACCCAGTACTTC
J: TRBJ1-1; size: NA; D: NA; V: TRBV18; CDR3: CASSPSPDSPTEAFF; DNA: TGTGCCAGCTCACCATCACCAGACAGCCCTACTGAAGCTTTCTTT
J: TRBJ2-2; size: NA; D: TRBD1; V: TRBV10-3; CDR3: CAISPSYPGTGGPFNTGELFF; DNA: TGTGCCATCAGTCCTTCGTACCCCGGGACAGGGGGTCCATTCAACACCGGGGAGCTGTTTTTT
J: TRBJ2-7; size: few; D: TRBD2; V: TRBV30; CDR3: CAWMWAGGVSYEQYF; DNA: TGTGCCTGGATGTGGGCGGGAGGGGTATCCTACGAGCAGTACTTC
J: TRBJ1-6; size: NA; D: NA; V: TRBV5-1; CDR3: CASSLGSGGANSPLHF; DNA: TGCGCCAGCAGCTTGGGCTCCGGGGGGGCTAATTCACCCCTCCACTTT
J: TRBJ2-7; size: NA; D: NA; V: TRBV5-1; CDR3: CASSLGGPTYEQYF; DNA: TGCGCCAGCAGCTTGGGAGGGCCCACCTACGAGCAGTACTTC
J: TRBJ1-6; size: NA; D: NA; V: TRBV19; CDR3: CASSRESNYNSPLHF; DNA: TGTGCCAGTAGTCGGGAGAGCAACTATAATTCACCCCTCCACTTT
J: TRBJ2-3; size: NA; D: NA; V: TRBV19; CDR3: CASSASGVETDTQYF; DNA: TGTGCCAGTAGTGCCTCGGGGGTGGAAACAGATACGCAGTATTTT
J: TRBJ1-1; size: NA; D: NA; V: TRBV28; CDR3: CASSAPGDETEAFF; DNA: TGTGCCAGCAGTGCCCCCGGGGATGAAACTGAAGCTTTCTTT
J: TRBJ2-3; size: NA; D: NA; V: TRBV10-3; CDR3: CAISEAARGADTQYF; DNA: TGTGCCATCAGTGAGGCCGCCAGGGGGGCAGATACGCAGTATTTT
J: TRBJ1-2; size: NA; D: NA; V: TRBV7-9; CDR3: CASSLSSRWQADGYTF; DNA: TGTGCCAGCAGCTTATCTTCTCGGTGGCAGGCAGATGGCTACACCTTC
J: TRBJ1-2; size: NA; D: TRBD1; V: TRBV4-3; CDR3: CASSQGSPDRGIGYTF; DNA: TGCGCCAGCAGCCAAGGAAGTCCCGACAGGGGGATTGGCTACACCTTC
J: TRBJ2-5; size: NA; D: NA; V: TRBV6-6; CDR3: CASTPPKGEGQETQYF; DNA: TGTGCCAGCACCCCCCCCAAGGGGGAGGGCCAAGAGACCCAGTACTTC
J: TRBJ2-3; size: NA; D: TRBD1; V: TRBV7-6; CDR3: CASSQLPGQGTDTQYF; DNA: TGTGCCAGCAGCCAACTTCCGGGACAGGGCACAGATACGCAGTATTTT
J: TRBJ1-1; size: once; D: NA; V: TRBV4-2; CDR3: CASSQEGGFNTEAFF; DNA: TGTGCCAGCAGCCAAGAGGGAGGTTTTAACACTGAAGCTTTCTTT
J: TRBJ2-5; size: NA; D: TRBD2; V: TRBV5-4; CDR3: CASSLALAGGETQYF; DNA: TGTGCCAGCAGCTTGGCCCTAGCGGGTGGGGAGACCCAGTACTTC
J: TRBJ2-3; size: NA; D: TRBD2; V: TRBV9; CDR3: CASSGTSGDLLTDTQYF; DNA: TGTGCCAGCAGCGGGACTAGCGGGGACCTCCTAACAGATACGCAGTATTTT
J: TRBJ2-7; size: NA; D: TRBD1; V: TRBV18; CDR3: CASSPPGTGGSYEQYF; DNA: TGTGCCAGCTCACCACCGGGGACAGGGGGCTCCTACGAGCAGTACTTC
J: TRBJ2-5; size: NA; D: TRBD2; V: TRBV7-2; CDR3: CASSGLAGGFQETQYF; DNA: TGTGCCAGCAGCGGGCTCGCGGGGGGGTTCCAAGAGACCCAGTACTTC
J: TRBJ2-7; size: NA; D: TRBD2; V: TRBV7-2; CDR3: CASSLEAPSGVSYEQYF; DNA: TGTGCCAGCAGCTTAGAGGCCCCAAGCGGGGTCTCCTACGAGCAGTACTTC
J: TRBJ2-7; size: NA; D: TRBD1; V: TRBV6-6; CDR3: CASLPGGGYEQYF; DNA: TGTGCCAGCTTGCCAGGGGGCGGGTACGAGCAGTACTTC
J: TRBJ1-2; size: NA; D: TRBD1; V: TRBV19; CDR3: CASSWDRTNYGYTF; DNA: TGTGCCAGTAGTTGGGACAGAACTAACTATGGCTACACCTTC
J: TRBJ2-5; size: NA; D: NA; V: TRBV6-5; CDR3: CASSYHGQFQETQYF; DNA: TGTGCCAGCAGTTATCACGGACAGTTCCAAGAGACCCAGTACTTC
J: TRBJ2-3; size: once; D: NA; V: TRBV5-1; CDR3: CASSTQGHTDTQYF; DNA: TGCGCCAGCAGCACCCAGGGGCATACAGATACGCAGTATTTT
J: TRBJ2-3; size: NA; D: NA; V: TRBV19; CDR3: CASSILRGTSTDTQYF; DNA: TGTGCCAGTAGTATTCTGCGAGGTACTAGCACAGATACGCAGTATTTT
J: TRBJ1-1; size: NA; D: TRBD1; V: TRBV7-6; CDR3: CASSFGQGRTEAFF; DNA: TGTGCCAGCAGCTTTGGACAGGGACGGACTGAAGCTTTCTTT
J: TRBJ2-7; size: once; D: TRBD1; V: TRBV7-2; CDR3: CASSSHGTGALEQYF; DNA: TGTGCCAGCAGCTCCCACGGGACAGGGGCTCTCGAGCAGTACTTC
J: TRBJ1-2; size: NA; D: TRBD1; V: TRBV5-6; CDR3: CASRPDRVRTLRGYTF; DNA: TGTGCCAGCAGACCCGACAGGGTCAGGACTTTGCGGGGCTACACCTTC
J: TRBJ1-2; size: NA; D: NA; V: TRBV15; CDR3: CATSHQGSSTYGYTF; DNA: TGTGCCACCAGCCATCAGGGTAGCAGTACCTATGGCTACACCTTC
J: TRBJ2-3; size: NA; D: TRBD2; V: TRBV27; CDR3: CASSSGLAGAQDTQYF; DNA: TGTGCCAGCAGTTCGGGACTAGCGGGAGCGCAAGATACGCAGTATTTT
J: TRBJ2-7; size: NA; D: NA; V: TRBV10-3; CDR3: CAISESRTPSYEQYF; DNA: TGTGCCATCAGTGAGTCACGGACACCTTCCTACGAGCAGTACTTC
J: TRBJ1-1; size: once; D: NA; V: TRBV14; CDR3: CASSQAFGRGYAEAFF; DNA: TGTGCCAGCAGCCAGGCGTTTGGCAGGGGTTACGCTGAAGCTTTCTTT